This T cell receptor (beta chain) was obtained from a study of T cell responses to AZD1222 COVID-19 vaccine listed by TCRdb under 2021. About the study as a whole: AZD1222 recipients with second doses at about 4 weeks or about 12 weeks were pooled, because spike-specific TCR depth and breadth did not differ between schedules. A total of about 230 trial participants underwent TCR sequencing, of whom 207 received two doses of AZD1222 and roughly 25 received two doses of the MenACWY control vaccine. Trial participants were enrolled by age into 18-55, 56-69 and 70-plus year subgroups, with about 150, 28 and 57 TCR-sequenced participants respectively.

The CDR3 regions of human TCRbeta chains were subjected to immunosequencing. Processing in the source paper ran as follows. TCRs in the repertoires were compared against a reference library of SARS-CoV-2-specific TCRs that had been generated with the MIRA antigen-specificity platform. Breadth meant the fraction of unique TCRs that were SARS-CoV-2-associated, whereas depth meant the fraction of total T cells that were SARS-CoV-2-associated. Each spike-specific TCR was assigned to its reactive spike region and to a CD4 or CD8 class using the MIRA data. Log10-transformed breadth and depth values were compared by one-way ANOVA with Sidak's multiple comparisons tests. This immuneACCESS table, as held by TCRdb, lists in-frame sequences with V and J called but not all clones. Of the missing ones, under half trace to an unresolved V gene in checked studies; the others have no known cause. That table gives V, J and clone size, and the DNA gave D and trimming. Recorded for this sample are 120,000 to 150,000 clones; around 93% of them occurred a single time. Together, the top ten hold roughly 2% of the sample.

In the paper's terms, the time point label means: baseline before first vaccination. Vaccinee samples came from UK trials COV001 and COV002, including a single-blind randomized controlled phase 2/3 trial of AZD1222 (ChAdOx1 nCoV-19) in healthy adults. Trial participant PBMC samples were collected at day 0 and day 28 after the second dose for TCRbeta chain sequencing. Study-level results and caveats: Reportedly, close to half of the unique spike-specific TCRs recognized epitopes lying outside the regions that are mutated in the B.1.351 and B.1.1.7 variants. Because no samples from the day 14 peak response were available, repertoires could be characterized only after the peak T cell response. In the small 56-69-year group, the increase in depth fell short of significance, most likely because of low power. The vaccine-associated CD4 TCRs covered the entire spike protein, and the dominant responses fell in regions 160-218 and 743-854. After two AZD1222 doses, both the breadth and the depth of spike-specific TCRs were significantly higher than at day 0 and than in MenACWY recipients. Only six AZD1222 recipients were SARS-CoV-2 seropositive at baseline, limiting conclusions about previously exposed vaccinees. Participants were mostly white British, with more females than males. The authors suggested clonal diversity may have been underestimated.

Regarding this clone: Its antigen specificity is not known. No base-level quality is on record; no much larger clone is a single base apart.

The material sequenced was peripheral blood, taken on day 0 of AZD1222 vaccination. The source is an adult in good health.

The CDR3 amino acid sequence is: CATSSDGGAGQPQHF. The bases are TGTGCCACCAGCAGTGATGGAGGGGCCGGGCAGCCCCAGCATTTT. The sequence is built from TRBV15 and TRBJ1-5; possibly the D gene is TRBD1, per 5 matching bases. V loses 3 bases of germline sequence and J loses 7 bases, and the interval between the two ends is 16 bases. From the cysteine up to the phenylalanine, the CDR3 has a length of 15 residues. Only the CDR3 part of the read is kept: 45 bases, read in frame from the first base. The germline V gene (reference sequence) sets CDR1 to LNHNV and CDR2 to YYDKDF.